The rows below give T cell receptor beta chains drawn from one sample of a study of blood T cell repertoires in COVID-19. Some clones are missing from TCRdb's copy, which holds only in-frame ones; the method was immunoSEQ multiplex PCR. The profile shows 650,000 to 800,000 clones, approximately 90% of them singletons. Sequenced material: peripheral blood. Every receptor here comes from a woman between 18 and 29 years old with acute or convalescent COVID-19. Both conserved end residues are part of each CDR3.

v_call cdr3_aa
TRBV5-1 CASSLGQGWTGELFF
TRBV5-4 CASSPGGEDEQFF
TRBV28 CASSFSWGETVGELFF
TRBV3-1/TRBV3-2 CASSHRGTHQETQYF
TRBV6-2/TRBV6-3 CASSANDIEPYNEQFF
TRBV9 CASSVGGGGTEAFF
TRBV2 CASSEEGPGEELFF
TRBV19 CASSTYSRDNYGYTF
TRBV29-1 CSAVKWGQTNTEAFF
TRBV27 CASSSRTENTEAFF
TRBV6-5 CASRRDSPSNQPQHF
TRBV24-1 CATSATMGTSGGYNEQFF
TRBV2 CASSGAGLYNSPLHF
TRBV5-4 CASSLVREGKTQYF
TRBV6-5 CASSYSADSPLHF
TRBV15 CATSRDSPTGEKLFF
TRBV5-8 CASSRTESTNYGYTF